A single sample gave rise to the 12 T cell receptor beta chains below, sequenced in a study of CD8 T cells in ankylosing spondylitis. Study-wide findings and caveats: Among TCR beta sequences, a motif of several highly homologous variants appeared characteristic of ankylosing spondylitis blood.

Their cognate antigens are unknown. TCRdb re-called the 5' RACE reads through MiXCR, storing one row per CDR3 protein. The sample includes about 330,000 distinct CDR3 sequences, 8% of them seen just once. The sample was blood, either unsorted or a sorted T cell fraction (not recorded which). The origin of the receptors is a male donor with ankylosing spondylitis.

The table lists this clonotype with a few counts. This sequence joins TRBV6-4 and TRBJ1-2; unclear D gene. This CDR3 has 12 residues. Trimming cost V 0 bases and J 7 bases, with 6 bases left between them. Germline CDR1 reads MRHNA; CDR2 reads SNTAGT. The CDR3 region has the DNA TGTGCCAGCAGTGACTCAGGGTTTGGCTACACCTTC. This translates into CASSDSGFGYTF.

The rearrangement links TRBV20-1 to TRBJ2-7; 12 nucleotides agree with TRBD2. Germline V gives CDR1 DFQATT, CDR2 SNEGSKA (reference sequence). V gave up 1 base and J gave up 2 bases; unmatched junction bases: 3. CDR3 length: 15 residues. In nucleotides, the CDR3 is TGCAGTGCTAGAGCCGGACTAGCGGGGACCTACGAGCAGTACTTC. This translates into CSARAGLAGTYEQYF.

This clonotype was seen more than once but under ten times. This rearrangement joins TRBV5-1 to TRBJ2-7, with a weak D call TRBD1 (5 bases). V was shortened by 3 bases and J by 0 bases, with 16 bases between the two germline ends. The CDR3 is 16 residues long. Per germline, CDR1 SGHRS and CDR2 YFSETQ. The chain's CDR3 is CASSSRSDSNSYEQYF. The CDR3 DNA is TGCGCCAGCAGCTCAAGGTCAGACAGTAACTCCTACGAGCAGTACTTC.

There are a few counts of this clonotype. The CDR3 sequence is CASSPQGAGSRAFF. As DNA, the CDR3 is TGTGCCAGCAGCCCTCAGGGGGCTGGATCGAGGGCTTTCTTT. The V and J genes are TRBV7-9 and TRBJ1-1, with 8 bases matching TRBD1. J was trimmed by 11 bases and V by 5 bases; bases with no gene match: 13. This CDR3 is 14 amino acids long. Germline loops: CDR1 SEHNR, CDR2 FQNEAQ (reference sequence).

This chain joins TRBV2 and TRBJ2-6, with unresolved D. Trimming stripped 6 bases from V and 4 bases from J, with 13 bases between. This CDR3 spans 15 amino acids. Germline assignment: CDR1 SNHLY and CDR2 FYNNEI. CDR3 in DNA: TGTGCCAGCAGAGTCTTGCGTTCCGGGGCCAACGTCCTGACTTTC. Protein sequence: CASRVLRSGANVLTF.

The chain has TRBV18 and TRBJ2-6; D is unclear. The germline CDR1 and CDR2 sequences are KGHSH and LQKENI. Trimming cost V 3 bases and J 4 bases, with 4 bases left between them. The CDR3 is 13 residues long. CDR3 sequence: CASSPQGANVLTF. The CDR3 DNA sequence: TGTGCCAGCTCACCCCAGGGGGCCAACGTCCTGACTTTC.

The V gene is TRBV18, the J gene TRBJ2-1; D unresolved. Trimming removed 1 base from V and 1 base from J, with 8 bases in between. Germline V gene lookup returns CDR1 KGHSH and CDR2 LQKENI. This CDR3 is built from 15 residues. This CDR3 reads CASSPLGPSYNEQFF. The CDR3 nucleotides are TGTGCCAGCTCACCACTCGGCCCTTCCTACAATGAGCAGTTCTTC.

In its sample, this clonotype was seen many times. This chain links TRBV2 with TRBJ2-1, with 13 bases fitting TRBD2. J lost 8 bases, V lost 3 bases, and 4 bases had no gene match. The CDR3 is 15 residues long. From germline, CDR1 is SNHLY and CDR2 FYNNEI. DNA of the CDR3: TGTGCCAGCAGTGAGACTAGCGGGAGGTTGGATGAGCAGTTCTTC. Translated: CASSETSGRLDEQFF.

This clonotype was counted at least ten times. CDR3 protein: CASSRQGPDGYTF. The CDR3 coding sequence is TGTGCCAGCAGTCGTCAGGGTCCGGATGGCTACACCTTC. The rearrangement uses TRBV12-3 or TRBV12-4 and TRBJ1-2, with D perhaps TRBD1 (5 bases). The CDR3 covers 13 residues. Trimming stripped 5 bases from V and 6 bases from J, with 13 bases between.

This clonotype has more than one count but fewer than ten. This chain uses TRBV12-5 with TRBJ1-1, with D unresolved. V was shortened by 6 bases and J by 2 bases, with 10 bases between the two germline ends. The germline CDR1 and CDR2 sequences are LGHNT and FRNRAP. The CDR3 contains 13 residues. The CDR3, as DNA: TGTGCTAGTGGGATCCGGGCCAACACTGAAGCTTTCTTT. This encodes CASGIRANTEAFF.

In its sample, this clonotype was seen many times. V usage is TRBV12-3 or TRBV12-4 and J usage is TRBJ2-5; 7 bases line up with TRBD1. The CDR3 length is 13 residues. V lost 5 bases and J lost 5; bases outside the gene matches: 5. The CDR3 DNA is TGTGCCAGCAGTCTGGACAGGTTTGAGACCCAGTACTTC. Translation gives CASSLDRFETQYF.

The rearrangement uses TRBV12-3 or TRBV12-4 and TRBJ2-3; possible D gene TRBD2, 5 bases. V was pared by 7 bases and J by 1 base, with 15 bases between. CDR3 length: 15 amino acids. CDR3 in DNA: TGTGCCAGCACGATTACCAATAGCGGCACAGATACGCAGTATTTT. Residues: CASTITNSGTDTQYF.